This TCR beta chain was documented in a study of cytomegalovirus exposure and HLA in healthy donors. Study results and caveats: It was taken for granted in presence/absence analyses that sequencing depth across donors was roughly uniform. Per a later analysis, 15,000 to 20,000 TCR beta sequences showed association with HLA alleles at 0.05 false discovery rate. Of the V segments, some could not be distinguished, including TRBV6-2 and TRBV6-3, and were excluded.

CDR1 is SGHRS, CDR2 YFSETQ, per germline. With V trimmed by 3 bases and J by 7 bases, 13 bases remained unmatched. The CDR3 contains 15 residues. Healthy individuals who donated bone marrow served as the donors. Regarding this clone: Its antigen remains unidentified.

It was with 60 Vbeta and 13 Jbeta primers that the PCR ran. Some clones are missing from TCRdb's copy, which holds only in-frame ones; the method was immunoSEQ multiplex PCR. The data show 150,000 to 200,000 clones, about nine tenths seen once. This TCR was recovered from a boy between 2 and 10 years old in good health and CMV-seronegative. The specimen was PBMCs. The V gene is TRBV5-1, the J gene TRBJ2-7; 7 bases match TRBD1. CDR3 sequence reads: CASSSRQGELSEQYF. Written as DNA, the CDR3 is TGCGCCAGCAGCTCCCGACAGGGAGAGCTAAGTGAGCAGTACTTC.